The 14 T cell receptor beta chains given below trace back to one sample, sequenced in a study of T cell changes during pregnancy in multiple sclerosis. TCRdb's table, derived via immunoSEQ multiplex PCR, lists solely in-frame clones and lacks some. The table records about 33,000 clones, around 93% of them present only once. The sequencing used CD4+ T cells from peripheral blood mononuclear cells, collected in the third trimester of pregnancy. Every receptor here comes from a female donor in good health, enrolled as a control in a pregnancy study.

The J gene is TRBJ2-7, the V gene TRBV11-3, with 8 bases lining up with TRBD1. This CDR3 spans 14 amino acids. Germline V gives CDR1 SGHNT, CDR2 YENEEA. V was clipped by 5 bases and J by 5 bases; unmatched bases: 8. DNA for the CDR3: TGTGCCAGCAGCAACGGACAGGGTAGGGACGAGCAGTACTTC. The encoded protein is CASSNGQGRDEQYF.

This clone was counted once. V gene TRBV2 combines with J gene TRBJ2-5; 11 bases line up with TRBD2. J was trimmed by 5 bases and V by 11 bases; bases with no gene match: 10. The CDR3 loop spans 14 amino acids. The germline V gene encodes CDR1 SNHLY and CDR2 FYNNEI. DNA for the CDR3: TGTGCCGCTGCGGGGGCTAGCGGGGGGGAGACCCAGTACTTC. Translating it yields CAAAGASGGETQYF.

CDR3 DNA sequence: TGTGCCAGCAGTTCGATACAGACAGAAGCTTTCTTT. It translates to CASSSIQTEAFF. The rearrangement uses TRBV28 and TRBJ1-1; D is unresolved. Germline lookup yields CDR1 MDHEN and CDR2 SYDVKM. V dropped 4 bases and J dropped 8 bases, with 11 bases sitting between them. This CDR3 has 12 residues.

This clone came up once. The V and J genes are TRBV6-5 and TRBJ1-2, with D perhaps TRBD1 (6 bases). CDR3 length equals 14 residues. V lost 5 bases, J lost 6 bases, and 16 bases lay in between. Germline values: CDR1 MNHEY, CDR2 SVGAGI. The CDR3 sequence: CASSLRQVEDGYTF. The CDR3 DNA reads as TGTGCCAGCAGTCTTCGACAGGTTGAGGATGGCTACACCTTC.

The CDR3 is CASSIIPGQVYTQYF. The CDR3 DNA sequence: TGTGCCAGTAGTATAATCCCGGGACAGGTATATACGCAGTATTTT. This chain joins TRBV19 and TRBJ2-3; 8 bases agree with TRBD1. Germline V gene lookup returns CDR1 LNHDA and CDR2 SQIVND (reference sequence). V dropped 2 bases and J dropped 7; count of bases not matched to a gene: 8. The CDR3 is made up of 15 amino acids.

This clone was observed a few times. CDR3 sequence (DNA): TGTGCCAGCAGCCTCTCGGGCACTGAAGCTTTCTTT. Translation: CASSLSGTEAFF. The chain uses TRBV13 and TRBJ1-1; no definite D call. CDR1 is PRHDT and CDR2 is FYEKMQ in the germline V gene (reference sequence). V gave up 5 bases and J gave up 4 bases, with 8 bases separating them. The CDR3 has 12 amino acids.

The chain has TRBV11-3 and TRBJ2-1; 7 nucleotides agree with TRBD2. CDR3 size: 16 residues. Germline V CDR1 and CDR2: SGHNT, YENEEA. The V gene end was trimmed by 5 bases and the J gene end by 4 bases; junction bases not matched to a gene: 11. The chain's CDR3 is CASSPESLADYNEQFF. The CDR3 DNA is TGTGCCAGCAGCCCAGAGAGCCTAGCGGATTACAATGAGCAGTTCTTC.

The rearrangement links TRBV5-8 to TRBJ2-3, with 13 bases matching TRBD2. This CDR3 contains 19 residues. The ends lost 4 bases at V and 4 bases at J; junction bases unmatched: 15. Germline lookup yields CDR1 SGHTS and CDR2 YDEGEE. The CDR3: CASSRKMGTSGITPDTQYF. The CDR3 DNA is TGTGCCAGCAGCCGAAAGATGGGGACTAGCGGGATTACCCCAGATACGCAGTATTTT.

The chain couples TRBV6-6 to TRBJ2-1, with D perhaps TRBD1 (6 bases). Looked up from germline, CDR1 is MNHNY and CDR2 is SVGAGI (reference sequence). The CDR3 is 15 residues long. Trimming stripped 4 bases from V and 7 bases from J, with 17 bases between. CDR3 in DNA: TGTGCCAGCAGTTCCAGTGCAGGGGTGGGAAATGAGCAGTTCTTC. Its protein product is CASSSSAGVGNEQFF.

The rearrangement links TRBV5-1 to TRBJ1-1, with unresolved D. CDR1 is SGHRS, CDR2 YFSETQ, per germline. The CDR3 totals 13 residues. The V end was cut by 4 bases, the J end by 7 bases, with 14 bases between. Written as DNA, the CDR3 is TGCGCCAGCAGCGTGCGGGGTACCGGTGAAGCTTTCTTT. It is translated as CASSVRGTGEAFF.

The chain employs TRBV6-6 and TRBJ2-2; 9 bases fit TRBD2. V trimming: 6 bases; J trimming: 7 bases; junction bases outside the gene matches: 3. The CDR3 runs 13 residues. Germline V gene sequence: CDR1 MNHNY, CDR2 SVGAGI (reference sequence). The CDR3 loop is CASRPSGDGELFF. CDR3 nucleotide sequence: TGTGCCAGCAGGCCTAGCGGGGACGGGGAGCTGTTTTTT.

This chain uses TRBV7-2 with TRBJ1-2; tentative D call: TRBD1 (6 bases). V was clipped by 5 bases and J by 5 bases, with 15 bases between them. The CDR3 totals 14 residues. Germline-derived CDR1 and CDR2 are SGHTA and FQGNSA. The CDR3 is CASSPMRGSYGYTF. In DNA form, the CDR3 reads TGTGCCAGCAGCCCTATGAGGGGGTCTTATGGCTACACCTTC.

The rearrangement joins TRBV7-2 to TRBJ1-2, with unresolved D. Per the germline V gene, CDR1 is SGHTA and CDR2 is FQGNSA. The V gene lost 3 bases and the J gene lost 6 bases, with 11 bases spanning the gap. The CDR3 has 13 amino acids. CDR3 sequence: CASSFISRDGYTF. The CDR3 DNA reads as TGTGCCAGCAGCTTTATATCGCGGGATGGCTACACCTTC.

V usage is TRBV27 and J usage is TRBJ2-3; 10 positions match TRBD2. Germline loops: CDR1 MNHEY, CDR2 SMNVEV (reference sequence). The V and J ends lost 6 bases and 7 bases, in that order; junction bases with no gene match: 10. The CDR3 has 15 residues. CDR3 residues: CASSPRRTSGHTQYF. As DNA, the CDR3 is TGTGCCAGCAGCCCACGCCGGACTAGCGGCCATACGCAGTATTTT.